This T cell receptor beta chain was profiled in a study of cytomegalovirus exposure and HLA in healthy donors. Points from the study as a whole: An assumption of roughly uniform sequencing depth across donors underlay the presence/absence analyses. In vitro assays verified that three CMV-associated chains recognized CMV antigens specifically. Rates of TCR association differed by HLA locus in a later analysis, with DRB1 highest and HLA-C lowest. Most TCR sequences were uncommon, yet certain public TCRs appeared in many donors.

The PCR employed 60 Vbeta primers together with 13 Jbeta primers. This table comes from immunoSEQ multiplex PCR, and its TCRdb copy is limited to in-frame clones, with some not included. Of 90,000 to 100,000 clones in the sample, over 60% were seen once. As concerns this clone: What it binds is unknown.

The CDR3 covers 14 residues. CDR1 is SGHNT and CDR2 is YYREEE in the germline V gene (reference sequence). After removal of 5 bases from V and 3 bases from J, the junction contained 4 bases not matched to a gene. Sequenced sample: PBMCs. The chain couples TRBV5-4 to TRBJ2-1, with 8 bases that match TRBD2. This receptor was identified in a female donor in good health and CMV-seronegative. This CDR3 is CASSAGGLYNEQFF. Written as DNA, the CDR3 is TGTGCCAGCAGTGCGGGGGGTCTCTACAATGAGCAGTTCTTC. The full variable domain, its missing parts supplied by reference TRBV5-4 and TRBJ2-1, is ETGVTQSPTHLIKTRGQQVTLRCSSQSGHNTVSWYQQALGQGPQFIFQYYREEENGRGNFPPRFSGLQFPNYSSELNVNALELDDSALYLCASSAGGLYNEQFFGPGTRLTVL.